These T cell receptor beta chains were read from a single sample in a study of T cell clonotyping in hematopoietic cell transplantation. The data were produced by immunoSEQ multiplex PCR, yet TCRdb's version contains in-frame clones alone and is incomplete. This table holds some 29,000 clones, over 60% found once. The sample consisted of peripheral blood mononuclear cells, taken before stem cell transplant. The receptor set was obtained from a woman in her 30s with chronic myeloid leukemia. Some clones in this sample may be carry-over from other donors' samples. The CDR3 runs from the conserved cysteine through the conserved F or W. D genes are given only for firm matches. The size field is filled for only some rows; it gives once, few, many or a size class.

cdr3_aa: CASSQRTLAGDETQYF
cdr3_nt: TGTGCCAGCAGTCAAAGGACGCTAGCGGGGGACGAGACCCAGTACTTC
j_call: TRBJ2-5
v_call: TRBV28
d_call: TRBD2
clone_size: NA

cdr3_aa: CASSVDIQRYNEQFF
cdr3_nt: TGTGCCAGCAGCGTAGACATCCAGCGGTACAATGAGCAGTTCTTC
j_call: TRBJ2-1
v_call: TRBV9
d_call: NA
clone_size: NA

cdr3_aa: CASSQTQGSQPQHF
cdr3_nt: TGTGCCAGCAGTCAAACCCAGGGTTCCCAGCCCCAGCATTTT
j_call: TRBJ1-5
v_call: TRBV6-5
d_call: NA
clone_size: NA

cdr3_aa: CAWSFRGGNQPQHF
cdr3_nt: TGTGCCTGGAGTTTCCGGGGGGGTAATCAGCCCCAGCATTTT
j_call: TRBJ1-5
v_call: TRBV30
d_call: NA
clone_size: NA

cdr3_aa: CASSYLPQGIYGYTF
cdr3_nt: TGTGCCAGCAGTTACTTACCGCAGGGGATTTATGGCTACACCTTC
j_call: TRBJ1-2
v_call: TRBV6-5
d_call: NA
clone_size: NA

cdr3_aa: CASSLDTAYEQYF
cdr3_nt: TGTGCCAGCAGTTTAGACACCGCATACGAGCAGTACTTC
j_call: TRBJ2-7
v_call: TRBV27
d_call: NA
clone_size: NA

cdr3_aa: CASSITGDSPLHF
cdr3_nt: TGTGCCAGTAGTATAACAGGGGATTCACCCCTCCACTTT
j_call: TRBJ1-6
v_call: TRBV19
d_call: TRBD1
clone_size: few

cdr3_aa: CASSYGQGGNSPPHF
cdr3_nt: TGTGCCAGCAGCTACGGACAGGGAGGAAATTCACCCCCCCACTTT
j_call: TRBJ1-6
v_call: TRBV5-8
d_call: TRBD1
clone_size: few

cdr3_aa: CASSLFPGGYTF
cdr3_nt: TGTGCCAGCAGCTTGTTCCCCGGCGGCTACACCTTC
j_call: TRBJ1-2
v_call: TRBV5-6
d_call: NA
clone_size: once

cdr3_aa: CASSFSWEETQYF
cdr3_nt: TGTGCCAGCAGCTTTTCGTGGGAAGAGACCCAGTACTTC
j_call: TRBJ2-5
v_call: TRBV7-2
d_call: NA
clone_size: NA

cdr3_aa: CSVSQATGNTIYF
cdr3_nt: TGCAGCGTATCCCAGGCAACTGGAAACACCATATATTTT
j_call: TRBJ1-3
v_call: TRBV29-1
d_call: NA
clone_size: NA

cdr3_aa: CASSMTAYGYTF
cdr3_nt: TGTGCCAGCAGCATGACAGCCTATGGCTACACCTTC
j_call: TRBJ1-2
v_call: TRBV9
d_call: NA
clone_size: NA

cdr3_aa: CASSVGGNSPLHF
cdr3_nt: TGTGCCAGCAGCGTCGGCGGGAATTCACCCCTCCACTTT
j_call: TRBJ1-6
v_call: TRBV9
d_call: NA
clone_size: NA

cdr3_aa: CSVGAPTGLNYGYTF
cdr3_nt: TGCAGCGTTGGGGCCCCGACAGGGCTTAACTATGGCTACACCTTC
j_call: TRBJ1-2
v_call: TRBV29-1
d_call: TRBD1
clone_size: NA

cdr3_aa: CASSSLRGPQPQHF
cdr3_nt: TGTGCCAGCAGCTCCCTCAGGGGGCCTCAGCCCCAGCATTTT
j_call: TRBJ1-5
v_call: TRBV6-5
d_call: TRBD1
clone_size: NA

cdr3_aa: CAWSVLDSSDLDTQYF
cdr3_nt: TGTGCCTGGAGTGTACTCGACTCCAGCGACTTGGATACGCAGTATTTT
j_call: TRBJ2-3
v_call: TRBV30
d_call: NA
clone_size: few

cdr3_aa: CASSYSPQNYGYTF
cdr3_nt: TGTGCCAGCAGTTACAGCCCGCAGAACTATGGCTACACCTTC
j_call: TRBJ1-2
v_call: TRBV6-5
d_call: NA
clone_size: NA

cdr3_aa: CASSRDTLNTEAFF
cdr3_nt: TGTGCCAGCAGTCGGGACACCTTAAACACTGAAGCTTTCTTT
j_call: TRBJ1-1
v_call: TRBV6-4
d_call: NA
clone_size: NA

cdr3_aa: CASSPLAGGSNEQFF
cdr3_nt: TGCGCCAGCAGCCCACTAGCGGGGGGCTCCAATGAGCAGTTCTTC
j_call: TRBJ2-1
v_call: TRBV5-1
d_call: TRBD2
clone_size: once

cdr3_aa: CASSPTMQGVNSPLHF
cdr3_nt: TGTGCCAGCAGCCCTACTATGCAGGGGGTTAATTCACCCCTCCACTTT
j_call: TRBJ1-6
v_call: TRBV9
d_call: TRBD1
clone_size: NA

cdr3_aa: CASSFFQTQYF
cdr3_nt: TGTGCCAGCAGTTTTTTCCAGACCCAGTACTTC
j_call: TRBJ2-5
v_call: TRBV6-5
d_call: NA
clone_size: few

cdr3_aa: CASSAGRSYNSPLHF
cdr3_nt: TGTGCCAGCAGCGCCGGGAGATCCTATAATTCACCCCTCCACTTT
j_call: TRBJ1-6
v_call: TRBV11-2
d_call: NA
clone_size: NA

cdr3_aa: CASSLRPVADTEAFF
cdr3_nt: TGTGCCAGCAGCTTAAGGCCGGTGGCGGACACTGAAGCTTTCTTT
j_call: TRBJ1-1
v_call: TRBV7-3
d_call: NA
clone_size: NA

cdr3_aa: CASRSGFYSGNTIYF
cdr3_nt: TGTGCCAGCAGATCAGGGTTCTACTCTGGAAACACCATATATTTT
j_call: TRBJ1-3
v_call: TRBV6-5
d_call: NA
clone_size: medium-sized

cdr3_aa: CSVERQGGTEAFF
cdr3_nt: TGCAGCGTTGAAAGACAGGGTGGCACTGAAGCTTTCTTT
j_call: TRBJ1-1
v_call: TRBV29-1
d_call: TRBD1
clone_size: NA

cdr3_aa: CASSFIGNTEAFF
cdr3_nt: TGCGCCAGCAGCTTTATTGGGAACACTGAAGCTTTCTTT
j_call: TRBJ1-1
v_call: TRBV5-1
d_call: NA
clone_size: NA

cdr3_aa: CAWSSSGANVLTF
cdr3_nt: TGTGCCTGGAGCAGCTCTGGGGCCAACGTCCTGACTTTC
j_call: TRBJ2-6
v_call: TRBV30
d_call: NA
clone_size: NA

cdr3_aa: CASSIPGTNYGYTF
cdr3_nt: TGTGCCAGTTCGATCCCCGGGACTAACTATGGCTACACCTTC
j_call: TRBJ1-2
v_call: TRBV5-6
d_call: NA
clone_size: few

cdr3_aa: CASSYNSGGVTYEQYF
cdr3_nt: TGCGCCAGCAGCTACAATAGCGGGGGGGTCACCTACGAGCAGTACTTC
j_call: TRBJ2-7
v_call: TRBV5-1
d_call: TRBD2
clone_size: NA

cdr3_aa: CASSWTGLYTQYF
cdr3_nt: TGTGCCAGCAGCTGGACAGGGTTATATACGCAGTATTTT
j_call: TRBJ2-3
v_call: TRBV7-2
d_call: TRBD1
clone_size: NA

cdr3_aa: CAWSVQGLAFLGYTF
cdr3_nt: TGTGCCTGGAGTGTACAGGGCCTGGCGTTCTTGGGCTACACCTTC
j_call: TRBJ1-2
v_call: TRBV30
d_call: NA
clone_size: NA

cdr3_aa: CSARRGGGYTF
cdr3_nt: TGCAGTGCCAGACGCGGGGGCGGCTACACCTTC
j_call: TRBJ1-2
v_call: TRBV20-1
d_call: NA
clone_size: NA

cdr3_aa: CSAMTGKNTEAFF
cdr3_nt: TGCAGCGCGATGACAGGGAAGAACACTGAAGCTTTCTTT
j_call: TRBJ1-1
v_call: TRBV29-1
d_call: TRBD1
clone_size: NA

cdr3_aa: CASRESWALTHTQYF
cdr3_nt: TGTGCCAGCAGGGAAAGCTGGGCTCTTACACATACGCAGTATTTT
j_call: TRBJ2-3
v_call: TRBV6-5
d_call: NA
clone_size: NA

cdr3_aa: CASSHGAGGVNEQFF
cdr3_nt: TGTGCCAGCAGCCATGGAGCGGGGGGGGTCAATGAGCAGTTCTTC
j_call: TRBJ2-1
v_call: TRBV5-8
d_call: TRBD2
clone_size: NA

cdr3_aa: CASSLATGNTEAFF
cdr3_nt: TGCGCCAGCAGCTTGGCCACAGGGAACACTGAAGCTTTCTTT
j_call: TRBJ1-1
v_call: TRBV5-1
d_call: NA
clone_size: NA

cdr3_aa: CASSFGTTILGYTF
cdr3_nt: TGTGCCAGCAGCTTCGGGACCACTATACTGGGCTACACCTTC
j_call: TRBJ1-2
v_call: TRBV7-2
d_call: NA
clone_size: NA

cdr3_aa: CASSGQGGETQYF
cdr3_nt: TGTGCCAGCAGCGGGCAGGGTGGGGAGACCCAGTACTTC
j_call: TRBJ2-5
v_call: TRBV5-6
d_call: NA
clone_size: once

cdr3_aa: CASSQQGPDTQYF
cdr3_nt: TGTGCCAGCAGCCAACAGGGTCCAGATACGCAGTATTTT
j_call: TRBJ2-3
v_call: TRBV7-9
d_call: NA
clone_size: few

cdr3_aa: CASHQAGRNTEAFF
cdr3_nt: TGTGCCAGCCACCAAGCGGGGAGGAACACTGAAGCCTTCTTT
j_call: TRBJ1-1
v_call: TRBV28
d_call: NA
clone_size: NA

cdr3_aa: CSVAGRTGANVLTF
cdr3_nt: TGCAGCGTTGCTGGGAGGACTGGGGCCAACGTCCTGACTTTC
j_call: TRBJ2-6
v_call: TRBV29-1
d_call: NA
clone_size: few

cdr3_aa: CASSPLVGETQYF
cdr3_nt: TGCGCCAGCAGCCCATTGGTGGGGGAGACCCAGTACTTC
j_call: TRBJ2-5
v_call: TRBV4-1
d_call: NA
clone_size: NA

cdr3_aa: CSVEIDRGYEQYF
cdr3_nt: TGCAGCGTTGAAATTGACAGGGGATACGAGCAGTACTTC
j_call: TRBJ2-7
v_call: TRBV29-1
d_call: TRBD1
clone_size: NA

cdr3_aa: CASSPTLRQGLFF
cdr3_nt: TGTGCCAGCAGCCCGACCTTGAGACAGGGGTTATTCTTT
j_call: TRBJ1-1
v_call: TRBV7-3
d_call: TRBD1
clone_size: NA

cdr3_aa: CASSPTGVTGELFF
cdr3_nt: TGTGCCAGCAGCCCGACAGGGGTCACCGGGGAGCTGTTTTTT
j_call: TRBJ2-2
v_call: TRBV7-6
d_call: TRBD1
clone_size: few

cdr3_aa: CASSLGLEETQYF
cdr3_nt: TGCGCCAGCAGCTTGGGACTCGAAGAGACCCAGTACTTC
j_call: TRBJ2-5
v_call: TRBV5-1
d_call: NA
clone_size: NA

cdr3_aa: CASSLRQINEKLFF
cdr3_nt: TGTGCCAGCAGTTTGCGACAGATTAATGAAAAACTGTTTTTT
j_call: TRBJ1-4
v_call: TRBV27
d_call: NA
clone_size: NA

cdr3_aa: CASSLAGFNEFF
cdr3_nt: TGTGCCAGCAGCTTAGCGGGCTTCAACGAGTTCTTC
j_call: TRBJ2-1
v_call: TRBV7-8
d_call: NA
clone_size: NA

cdr3_aa: CASSLSQGSDTQYF
cdr3_nt: TGTGCCAGCAGCCTCTCTCAGGGATCGGATACGCAGTATTTT
j_call: TRBJ2-3
v_call: TRBV7-3
d_call: NA
clone_size: NA

cdr3_aa: CASSLIGGSYEQYF
cdr3_nt: TGTGCCAGCAGCCTCATCGGGGGGTCCTACGAGCAGTACTTC
j_call: TRBJ2-7
v_call: TRBV13
d_call: TRBD2
clone_size: NA

cdr3_aa: CASSQSVSFTEAFF
cdr3_nt: TGTGCCAGCAGCCAATCGGTATCGTTCACTGAAGCTTTCTTT
j_call: TRBJ1-1
v_call: TRBV14
d_call: NA
clone_size: NA

cdr3_aa: CASSQTTGSGNTIYF
cdr3_nt: TGCGCCAGCAGCCAAACGACAGGCTCGGGAAACACCATATATTTT
j_call: TRBJ1-3
v_call: TRBV4-1
d_call: NA
clone_size: NA

cdr3_aa: CASSLERGSYEQYF
cdr3_nt: TGTGCCAGCAGCTTAGAGCGGGGTTCCTACGAGCAGTACTTC
j_call: TRBJ2-7
v_call: TRBV11-2
d_call: NA
clone_size: NA

cdr3_aa: CASSHSGKGEQYF
cdr3_nt: TGCGCCAGCAGCCACTCAGGGAAGGGGGAGCAGTACTTC
j_call: TRBJ2-7
v_call: TRBV4-3
d_call: NA
clone_size: few

cdr3_aa: CASSSGLPGQDYEQYF
cdr3_nt: TGCGCCAGCAGCTCCGGACTCCCGGGACAGGACTACGAGCAGTACTTC
j_call: TRBJ2-7
v_call: TRBV5-1
d_call: TRBD1
clone_size: NA

cdr3_aa: CASSPGTGTHARSSYNSPLHF
cdr3_nt: TGTGCCAGCAGCCCAGGTACAGGGACACATGCTAGGAGCTCCTATAATTCACCCCTCCACTTT
j_call: TRBJ1-6
v_call: TRBV7-6
d_call: NA
clone_size: NA

cdr3_aa: CASSFSRTDTQYF
cdr3_nt: TGTGCCAGCAGCTTTAGCCGCACAGATACGCAGTATTTT
j_call: TRBJ2-3
v_call: TRBV7-8
d_call: NA
clone_size: NA

cdr3_aa: CASSLPGEGRPYTF
cdr3_nt: TGTGCCAGCAGTCTACCTGGGGAGGGGCGGCCCTACACCTTC
j_call: TRBJ1-2
v_call: TRBV6-5
d_call: NA
clone_size: NA

cdr3_aa: CASSYSVRVGELFF
cdr3_nt: TGTGCCAGCAGTTACTCGGTCAGAGTCGGGGAGCTGTTTTTT
j_call: TRBJ2-2
v_call: TRBV6-5
d_call: NA
clone_size: NA